The 8 T cell receptor beta chains reported below all come from one sample, sequenced in a study of response to subunit inactivated influenza vaccine (dated by TCRdb to the late 2010s). The method behind the library was RT-PCR. The run used an Illumina HiSeq 2500. TCRdb itself trimmed the public reads at Q25 with fastp, ran MiXCR and retained productive beta chains. Rows matching on CDR3 protein sequence are summarized as one entry with the most common DNA and genes. The sample contains hundreds of thousands of distinct CDR3 sequences, about a sixth of them found a single time. The top ten clonotypes cover 11% of the sample. Sequencing was performed on PBMCs from blood, taken roughly 13 days after vaccination. These receptors were taken from a man in his forties or fifties who received an inactivated influenza vaccine. Donor details come from another sample of the same person, matched by shared clones.

This chain connects TRBV6-5 to TRBJ2-1; TRBD1 is a possible D gene (5 bases). Germline CDR1 reads MNHEY; CDR2 reads SVGAGI. Deletions cut 0 bases from V and 9 bases from J, with 12 bases between. This CDR3 spans 14 amino acids. The CDR3 bases are TGTGCCAGCAGTTACTCGAATAGGGGTACTGAGCAGTTCTTC. Translated: CASSYSNRGTEQFF.

This chain joins TRBV24-1 and TRBJ2-1; D remains ambiguous. Trimming removed 6 bases at V and 5 bases at J, with 13 bases between. CDR3 size: 14 residues. Looked up from germline, CDR1 is KGHDR and CDR2 is SFDVKD. This CDR3 reads CATSSFSAHNEQFF. CDR3 nucleotides: TGTGCCACCAGTAGTTTTTCGGCGCACAATGAGCAGTTCTTC.

In DNA, the CDR3 is TGCGCCAGCAGCCGGGGGTATGGTAGCCAAGAGACCCAGTACTTC. Translation: CASSRGYGSQETQYF. V and J are TRBV4-1 and TRBJ2-5, with D perhaps being TRBD1 or TRBD2 (5 bases each). The length of the CDR3 is 15 residues. Germline V lookup: CDR1 MGHRA, CDR2 YSYEKL. The V gene lost 4 bases and the J gene lost 1 base, with 13 bases spanning the gap.

The chain couples TRBV6-5 to TRBJ2-3; 7 bases agree with TRBD1. The CDR3 sequence is 14 residues long. Per germline, CDR1 MNHEY and CDR2 SVGAGI. V lost 0 bases, J lost 6 bases, and 3 bases stayed unmatched. The CDR3 DNA is TGTGCCAGCAGTTACTCGGGACAGCCGGATACGCAGTATTTT. Protein sequence: CASSYSGQPDTQYF.

The rearrangement links TRBV7-2 to TRBJ2-3; no clear D. CDR1 and CDR2 (germline): SGHTA, FQGNSA. Trimming removed 3 bases from V and 3 bases from J, with 10 bases in between. The CDR3 extends over 14 amino acids. The CDR3 bases are TGTGCCAGCAGCTTTCTAGTTACGACAGATACGCAGTATTTT. This codes for CASSFLVTTDTQYF.

The table lists this clonotype with a few counts. The chain has TRBV7-6 and TRBJ2-1; weak D call: TRBD1 (6 bases). Deletions cut 5 bases from V and 2 bases from J, with 16 bases between. Looked up from germline, CDR1 is SGHVS and CDR2 is FNYEAQ. The CDR3 covers 16 residues. For the CDR3, the DNA is TGTGCCAGCAGCGCCCCCGGGACAAGGGCCTACAATGAGCAGTTCTTC. As protein: CASSAPGTRAYNEQFF.

This clonotype was observed a few times. Written as DNA, the CDR3 is TGTGCCAGCAGCCAGCATAGCAATCAGCCCCAGCATTTT. It is translated as CASSQHSNQPQHF. The V and J genes are TRBV7-2 and TRBJ1-5; D not resolved. V gave up 5 bases and J gave up 0 bases, with 5 bases separating them. Per the germline V gene, CDR1 is SGHTA and CDR2 is FQGNSA. This CDR3 is built from 13 residues.

This clonotype was seen a few times. This chain connects TRBV20-1 to TRBJ2-3, with 11 bases lining up with TRBD2. CDR3 length: 15 residues. Germline V lookup: CDR1 DFQATT, CDR2 SNEGSKA (reference sequence). The J segment lost 6 bases and the V segment lost 2 bases, leaving 7 bases of the junction unmatched. CDR3 loop: CSARIFSGREDTQYF. The CDR3 bases are TGCAGTGCTAGAATCTTTAGCGGGAGGGAGGATACGCAGTATTTT.